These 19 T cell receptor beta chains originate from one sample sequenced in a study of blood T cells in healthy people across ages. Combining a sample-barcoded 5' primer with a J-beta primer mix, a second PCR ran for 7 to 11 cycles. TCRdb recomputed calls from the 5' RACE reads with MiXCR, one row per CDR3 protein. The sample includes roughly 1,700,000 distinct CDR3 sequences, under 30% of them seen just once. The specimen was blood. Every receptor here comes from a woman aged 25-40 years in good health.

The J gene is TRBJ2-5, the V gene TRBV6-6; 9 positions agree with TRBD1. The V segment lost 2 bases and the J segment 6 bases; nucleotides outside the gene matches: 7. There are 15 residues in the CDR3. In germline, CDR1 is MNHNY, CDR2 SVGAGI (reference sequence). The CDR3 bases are TGTGCCAGCAGTTACGCCAATGACAGGGGGAAGACCCAGTACTTC. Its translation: CASSYANDRGKTQYF.

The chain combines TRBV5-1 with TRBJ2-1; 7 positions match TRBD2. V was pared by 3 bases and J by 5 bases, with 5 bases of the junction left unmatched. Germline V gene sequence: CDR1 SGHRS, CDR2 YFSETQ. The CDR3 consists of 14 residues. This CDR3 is CASSWVLADNEQFF. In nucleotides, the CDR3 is TGCGCCAGCAGCTGGGTCCTAGCGGACAATGAGCAGTTCTTC.

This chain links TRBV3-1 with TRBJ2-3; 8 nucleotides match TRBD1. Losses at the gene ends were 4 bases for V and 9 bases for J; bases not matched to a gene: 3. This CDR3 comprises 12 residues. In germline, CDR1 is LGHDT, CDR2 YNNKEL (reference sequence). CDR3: CASSPQGATQYF. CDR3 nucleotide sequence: TGTGCCAGCAGCCCCCAGGGGGCGACGCAGTATTTT.

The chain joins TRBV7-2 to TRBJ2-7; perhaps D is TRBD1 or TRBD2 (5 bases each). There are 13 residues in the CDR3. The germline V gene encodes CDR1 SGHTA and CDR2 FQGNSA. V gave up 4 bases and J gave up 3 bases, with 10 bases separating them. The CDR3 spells CASSYRGDYEQYF. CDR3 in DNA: TGTGCCAGCAGCTACCGGGGCGACTACGAGCAGTACTTC.

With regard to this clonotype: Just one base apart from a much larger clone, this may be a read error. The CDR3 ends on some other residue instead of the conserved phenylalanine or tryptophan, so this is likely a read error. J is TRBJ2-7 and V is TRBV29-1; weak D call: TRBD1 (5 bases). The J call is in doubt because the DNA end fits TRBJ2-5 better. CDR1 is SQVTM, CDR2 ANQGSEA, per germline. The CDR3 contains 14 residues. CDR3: CSVGRVAPQETQYL. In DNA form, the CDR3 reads TGCAGCGTGGGCAGGGTGGCACCTCAAGAGACCCAGTACTTA.

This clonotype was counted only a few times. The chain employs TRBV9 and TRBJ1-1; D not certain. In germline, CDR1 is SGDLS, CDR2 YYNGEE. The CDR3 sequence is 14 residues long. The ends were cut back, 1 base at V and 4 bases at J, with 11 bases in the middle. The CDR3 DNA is TGTGCCAGCAGCGTATCCGGAGGCGGCACTGAAGCTTTCTTT. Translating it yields CASSVSGGGTEAFF.

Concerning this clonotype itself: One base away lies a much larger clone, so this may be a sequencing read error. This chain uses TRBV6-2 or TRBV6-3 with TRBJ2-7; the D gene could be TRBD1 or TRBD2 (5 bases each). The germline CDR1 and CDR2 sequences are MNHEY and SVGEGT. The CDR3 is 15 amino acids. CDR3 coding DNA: TGTGCCAGCGGTTACGGGACGACTTATAGCTACGAGCAGTACTTC. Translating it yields CASGYGTTYSYEQYF.

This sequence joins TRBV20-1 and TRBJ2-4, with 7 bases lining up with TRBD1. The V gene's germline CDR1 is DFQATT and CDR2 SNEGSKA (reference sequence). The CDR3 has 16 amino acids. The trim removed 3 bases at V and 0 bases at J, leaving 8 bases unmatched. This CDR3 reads CSASLHRGLAKNIQYF. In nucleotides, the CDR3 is TGCAGTGCTAGCTTACACAGGGGCCTAGCCAAAAACATTCAGTACTTC.

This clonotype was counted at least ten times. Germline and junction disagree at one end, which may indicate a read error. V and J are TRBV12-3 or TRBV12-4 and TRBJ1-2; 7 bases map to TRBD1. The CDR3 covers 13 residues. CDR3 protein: CASSTTGNYGYTF. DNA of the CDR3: TGCGCCAGCAGCACGACAGGGAACTATGGCTACACCTTC.

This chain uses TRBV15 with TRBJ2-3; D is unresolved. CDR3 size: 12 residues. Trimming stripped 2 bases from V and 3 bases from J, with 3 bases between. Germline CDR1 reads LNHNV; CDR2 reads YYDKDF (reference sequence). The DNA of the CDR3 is TGTGCCACCAGCAGAACGACAGATACGCAGTATTTT. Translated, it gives CATSRTTDTQYF.

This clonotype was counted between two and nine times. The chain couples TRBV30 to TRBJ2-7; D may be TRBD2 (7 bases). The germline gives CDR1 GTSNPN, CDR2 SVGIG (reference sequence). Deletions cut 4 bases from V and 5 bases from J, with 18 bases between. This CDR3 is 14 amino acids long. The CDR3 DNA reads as TGTGCCTGGACTGGCACAGGGAGGGCCCACGAGCAGTACTTC. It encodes CAWTGTGRAHEQYF.

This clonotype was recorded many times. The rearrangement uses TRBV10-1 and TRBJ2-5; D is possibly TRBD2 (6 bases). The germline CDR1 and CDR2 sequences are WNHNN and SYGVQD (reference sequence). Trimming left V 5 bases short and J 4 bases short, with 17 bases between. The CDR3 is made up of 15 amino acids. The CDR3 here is CASSKAVGGGETQYF. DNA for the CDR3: TGCGCCAGCAGTAAAGCCGTCGGGGGAGGAGAGACCCAGTACTTC.

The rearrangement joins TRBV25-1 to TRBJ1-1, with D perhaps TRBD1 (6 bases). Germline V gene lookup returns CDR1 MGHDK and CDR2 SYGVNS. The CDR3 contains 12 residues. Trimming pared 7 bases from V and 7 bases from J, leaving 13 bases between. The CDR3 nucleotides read TGTGCCAGCATGGACAAAGGGGGTGAAGCTTTCTTT. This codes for CASMDKGGEAFF.

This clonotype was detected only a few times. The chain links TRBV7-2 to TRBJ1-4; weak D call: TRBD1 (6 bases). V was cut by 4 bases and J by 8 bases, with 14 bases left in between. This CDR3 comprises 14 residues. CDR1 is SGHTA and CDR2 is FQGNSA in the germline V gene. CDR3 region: CASSSRDTNEKLFF. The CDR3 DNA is TGTGCCAGCAGCTCCCGGGACACCAACGAAAAACTGTTTTTT.

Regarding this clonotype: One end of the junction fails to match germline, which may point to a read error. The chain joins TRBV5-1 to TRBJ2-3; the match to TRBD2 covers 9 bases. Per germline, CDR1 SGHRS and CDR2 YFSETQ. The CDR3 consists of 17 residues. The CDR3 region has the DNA TGCGCCAGCAGTTTGGCCGCGGGGGGGCTTAGCACAGATACGCAGTATTTT. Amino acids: CASSLAAGGLSTDTQYF.

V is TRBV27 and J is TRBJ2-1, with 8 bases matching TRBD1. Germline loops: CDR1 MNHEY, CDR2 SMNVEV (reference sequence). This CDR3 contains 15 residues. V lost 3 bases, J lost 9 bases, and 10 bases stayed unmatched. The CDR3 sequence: CASSFSGQGRGEQFF. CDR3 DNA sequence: TGTGCCAGCAGTTTCTCCGGACAGGGTAGGGGTGAGCAGTTCTTC.

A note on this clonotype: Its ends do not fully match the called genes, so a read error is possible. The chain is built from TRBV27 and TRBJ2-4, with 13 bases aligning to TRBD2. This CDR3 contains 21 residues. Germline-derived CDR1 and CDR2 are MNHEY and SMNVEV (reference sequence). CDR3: CVSSGTSGGVRGTLAKNIQYF. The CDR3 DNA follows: TGTGTCAGCAGTGGAACTAGCGGGGGGGTCCGCGGAACCCTAGCCAAAAACATTCAGTACTTC.

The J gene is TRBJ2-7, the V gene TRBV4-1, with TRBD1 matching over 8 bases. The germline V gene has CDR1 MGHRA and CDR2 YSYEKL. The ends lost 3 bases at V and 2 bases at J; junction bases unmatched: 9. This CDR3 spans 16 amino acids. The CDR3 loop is CASSHERGQGTYEQYF. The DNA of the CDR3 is TGCGCCAGCAGCCATGAGCGTGGACAGGGCACCTACGAGCAGTACTTC.

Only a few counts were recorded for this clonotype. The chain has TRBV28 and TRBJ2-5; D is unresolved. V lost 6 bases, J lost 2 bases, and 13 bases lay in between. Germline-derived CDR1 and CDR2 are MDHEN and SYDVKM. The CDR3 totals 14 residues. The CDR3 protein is CASRPTLKQETQYF. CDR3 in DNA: TGTGCCAGCAGGCCCACCCTAAAGCAAGAGACCCAGTACTTC.